This T cell receptor beta chain originates from a study of cytomegalovirus exposure and HLA in healthy donors. Study context: A preliminary data release comprised approximately 85 million unique TCRs obtained from HLA-typed donors. Study findings and constraints: An apparent linkage of common viral pathogens to several of the most significant clusters emerged in a later analysis. Sequence variants that were highly shared formed a cluster that was likely a sequencing artifact.

As concerns this clone: Its antigen is undetermined.

PCR amplification relied on 60 Vbeta primers (plus 13 Jbeta primers). Repertoires were generated with immunoSEQ multiplex PCR, while TCRdb's copy carries only in-frame clones and drops some. This table holds 75,000 to 80,000 clones, roughly 70% found once. This CDR3 is built from 14 residues. Trimming removed 5 bases from V and 2 bases from J; junction bases left unmatched: 6. Germline CDR1 is MNHEY and CDR2 is SMNVEV (reference sequence). The J gene is TRBJ2-7, the V gene TRBV27; the match to TRBD1 covers 7 bases. Material: PBMCs. This receptor was taken from a man aged 55 to 70 in good health and CMV-seropositive. The CDR3 bases are TGTGCCAGCAGTGTCCGGGACAGAACCTACGAGCAGTACTTC. Protein sequence: CASSVRDRTYEQYF.